This note documents a single T cell receptor beta chain sequence. The antigen remains unidentified. Unmatched junction bases numbered 3, after V lost 0 bases and J lost 2 bases. The CDR3 totals 15 residues. Germline assignment: CDR1 MDHEN and CDR2 SYDVKM. This sample is part of a study of vaccination and CD4 T cells after COVID-19. Study-wide points: Relatively small numbers of convalescent patients were studied, with no early post-infection timepoints included.

Indicated treatment: approximately nine-day PBMC culture with coronavirus spike peptide pools or control peptides (ViraFEST assay). With around 9.2 ug/ml peptide pools and roughly 9.8 IU/ml IL-2, PBMCs were cultured at about 2 million per well. Sequencing of the DNA from cultured CD4+ T cells was carried out with the Oncomine TCR Beta short-read assay. TCRdb ran MiXCR on the PCR reads and lists one entry per CDR3 protein. The sample contains over 10,000 distinct CDR3 sequences, 53% of which appear only once. The sequencing sample was made of CD4+ T cells from blood, cultured in vitro. The chain combines TRBV28 with TRBJ2-5; TRBD2 aligns across 7 bases. This sequence originates from a human donor who had recovered from COVID-19. The CDR3 region has the DNA TGTGCCAGCAGTTTATGGGGGACTATTCAAGAGACCCAGTACTTC. Translation gives CASSLWGTIQETQYF.